Presented here are 19 T cell receptor beta chains from one specimen sequenced in a study of CD8+ T cells in alopecia areata. Documented treatment: oral pan-JAK inhibitor, 5-10 mg twice daily. cDNA serving as the sequencing template came from extracted, reverse transcribed RNA. Here immunoSEQ multiplex PCR was the method, and the copy in TCRdb shows in-frame clones only, minus some. The table includes 170,000 or so clones, about 60% detected once. Sequencing used CD8+ T cells sorted from blood, obtained at week 24, from a patient treated with tofacitinib. The receptor set was obtained from a human donor with alopecia areata.

The V gene is TRBV29-1, the J gene TRBJ2-7; D not certain. V was clipped by 8 bases and J by 1 base, with 18 bases between them. The germline V gene has CDR1 SQVTM and CDR2 ANQGSEA. This CDR3 has 14 residues. CDR3 in DNA: TGCAGCTACACTTCCAAATTTGGGTCCTACGAGCAGTACTTC. Encoded protein: CSYTSKFGSYEQYF.

V is TRBV5-1 and J is TRBJ2-7; 8 bases align to TRBD2. The length of the CDR3 is 15 residues. Germline assignment: CDR1 SGHRS and CDR2 YFSETQ. V shed 6 bases and J 2 bases; nucleotides not matched to a gene: 10. CDR3 DNA: TGCGCCAGCACCATTACGGGGGGGCCACCCTACGAGCAGTACTTC. It codes for CASTITGGPPYEQYF.

The chain carries TRBV27 and TRBJ1-1, with D perhaps matching TRBD1 (5 bases). Trimming removed 6 bases from V and 2 bases from J, with 16 bases in between. This CDR3 is 15 amino acids long. The V gene's germline CDR1 is MNHEY and CDR2 SMNVEV (reference sequence). The CDR3 coding sequence is TGTGCCAGCAGATCAGATAGACAGCTAAACACTGAAGCTTTCTTT. Its translation: CASRSDRQLNTEAFF.

V and J are TRBV7-9 and TRBJ2-7; TRBD1 is a possible D gene (5 bases). This CDR3 spans 12 amino acids. Trimming removed 5 bases at V and 4 bases at J, with 9 bases between. Germline V lookup: CDR1 SEHNR, CDR2 FQNEAQ (reference sequence). This CDR3 reads CASSIKGYEQYF. The CDR3 DNA reads as TGTGCCAGCAGCATTAAGGGGTACGAGCAGTACTTC.

DNA for the CDR3: TGTGCCAGCAGCTTGCGGGGGAGTATCACCGGGGAGCTGTTTTTT. Its translation: CASSLRGSITGELFF. This chain joins TRBV7-6 and TRBJ2-2, with TRBD2 matching over 7 bases. Trimming took 3 bases from V and 4 from J; bases not matched to a gene: 5. The CDR3 sequence is 15 residues long. Germline CDR1 is SGHVS and CDR2 is FNYEAQ.

This clone was seen more than once but under ten times. Here the CDR3 DNA reads TGCGCCAGCCGACGGACCGGGACAGGAGCCTACGAGCAGTACTTC. Protein: CASRRTGTGAYEQYF. V gene TRBV5-1 combines with J gene TRBJ2-7, with TRBD1 matching over 8 bases. The CDR3 is 15 amino acids. Trimming took 7 bases from V and 2 from J; bases not matched to a gene: 11. CDR1 SGHRS and CDR2 YFSETQ come from the germline V gene.

The chain carries TRBV13 and TRBJ2-3; the D gene could be TRBD1 or TRBD2 (5 bases each). The CDR3 runs to 11 residues. CDR1 PRHDT and CDR2 FYEKMQ come from the germline V gene (reference sequence). V lost 5 bases to trimming and J lost 8 bases, with 8 bases between them. In nucleotides, the CDR3 is TGTGCCAGCAGCCCCGGGGCTACGCAGTATTTT. Its protein product is CASSPGATQYF.

The CDR3 nucleotides are TGCGCCAGCAGCGTCGGACAGGGGACCGCCTACTATGGCTACACCTTC. Its protein product is CASSVGQGTAYYGYTF. The chain links TRBV5-1 to TRBJ1-2, with 9 bases matching TRBD1. Germline-derived CDR1 and CDR2 are SGHRS and YFSETQ. The CDR3 spans 16 residues. J lost 3 bases, V lost 4 bases, and 10 bases had no gene match.

This chain links TRBV2 with TRBJ2-7, with 16 positions matching TRBD2. The germline V gene has CDR1 SNHLY and CDR2 FYNNEI. This CDR3 has 15 amino acids. The ends lost 10 bases at V and 2 bases at J; junction bases unmatched: 5. The CDR3 DNA follows: TGTGCCATCGGGACTAGCGGGGGGGTTACCTACGAGCAGTACTTC. As protein: CAIGTSGGVTYEQYF.

The genes are TRBV2 and TRBJ2-3, with 14 bases fitting TRBD2. This CDR3 region has 19 residues. Trimming at V came to 6 bases and at J to 5 bases, leaving 16 bases not matched to a gene. Germline V gene lookup returns CDR1 SNHLY and CDR2 FYNNEI. The CDR3, as DNA: TGTGCCAGCAGCGAGAGACTAGCGGGGGGGCCGATCGATGAAGATACGCAGTATTTT. Protein sequence: CASSERLAGGPIDEDTQYF.

The table lists this clone with a count of one. V usage is TRBV6-5 and J usage is TRBJ2-7, with D possibly TRBD1 on 6 matching bases. Germline CDR1 and CDR2: MNHEY and SVGAGI. The CDR3 covers 13 residues. V dropped 2 bases and J dropped 5 bases, with 10 bases sitting between them. The CDR3 reads CASSYTGIDEQYF. DNA for the CDR3: TGTGCCAGCAGTTACACAGGGATCGACGAGCAGTACTTC.

A few counts support this clone. The V gene is TRBV7-9, the J gene TRBJ1-4, with D uncertain. Germline V lookup: CDR1 SEHNR, CDR2 FQNEAQ (reference sequence). The V gene lost 10 bases and the J gene lost 4 bases, with 10 bases spanning the gap. This CDR3 has 12 residues. CDR3 nucleotides: TGTGCCACCCAGAGCGGTAATGAAAAACTGTTTTTT. Its translation is CATQSGNEKLFF.

The chain employs TRBV18 and TRBJ2-5; tentatively, D is TRBD2 (5 bases). Germline-derived CDR1 and CDR2 are KGHSH and LQKENI. CDR3 size: 14 residues. V lost 2 bases, J lost 2 bases, and 9 bases lay in between. The chain's CDR3 is CASSPTGFQETQYF. The CDR3 nucleotides are TGTGCCAGCTCACCAACGGGGTTTCAAGAGACCCAGTACTTC.

The CDR3, as DNA: TGTGCCTGGACCGCAAAGAGGAGTCTAGCGGGGGGGCCACGCACCGGGGAGCTGTTTTTT. This encodes CAWTAKRSLAGGPRTGELFF. The chain joins TRBV30 to TRBJ2-2; 12 positions agree with TRBD2. This CDR3 region has 20 residues. Trimming at V came to 4 bases and at J to 4 bases, leaving 19 bases not matched to a gene. Germline-derived CDR1 and CDR2 are GTSNPN and SVGIG (reference sequence).

The chain combines TRBV30 with TRBJ2-7; D is perhaps TRBD1 (5 bases). CDR1 and CDR2 from the germline V gene are GTSNPN and SVGIG (reference sequence). The ends were cut back, 2 bases at V and 2 bases at J, with 13 bases in the middle. This CDR3 spans 14 amino acids. The CDR3 region has the DNA TGTGCCTGGAGTTTGGGAAGGGGCCCCTACGAGCAGTACTTC. It translates to CAWSLGRGPYEQYF.

This clone showed up just a few times. This chain joins TRBV29-1 and TRBJ2-5; TRBD1 aligns across 8 bases. V lost 0 bases to trimming and J lost 5 bases; unmatched junction nucleotides: 5. There are 14 residues in the CDR3. The V gene's germline CDR1 is SQVTM and CDR2 ANQGSEA. In nucleotides, the CDR3 is TGCAGCGTTGAAGACCAGGGGGCGTTGGAGACCCAGTACTTC. Its protein product is CSVEDQGALETQYF.

This clone came up a few times. This chain connects TRBV15 to TRBJ2-3; D is unresolved. Germline values: CDR1 LNHNV, CDR2 YYDKDF (reference sequence). V lost 7 bases, J lost 4 bases, and 12 bases lay in between. CDR3 length: 13 amino acids. The CDR3 nucleotides read TGTGCCACCACGCAGTCACACGCAGATACGCAGTATTTT. Translation: CATTQSHADTQYF.

J is TRBJ1-5 and V is TRBV28; D remains unclear. The ends were cut back, 5 bases at V and 4 bases at J, with 6 bases in the middle. Germline lookup yields CDR1 MDHEN and CDR2 SYDVKM. The CDR3 contains 12 residues. The CDR3 region is CASSPINQPQHF. CDR3 nucleotides: TGTGCCAGCAGTCCTATTAATCAGCCCCAGCATTTT.

The genes are TRBV6-1 and TRBJ2-3; perhaps TRBD2 as D (5 bases). V dropped 7 bases and J dropped 2 bases, with 10 bases sitting between them. Per the germline V gene, CDR1 is MNHNS and CDR2 is SASEGT. The CDR3 extends over 13 amino acids. CDR3 sequence: CASNGLDTDTQYF. DNA for the CDR3: TGTGCCAGCAACGGACTGGACACAGATACGCAGTATTTT.